This T cell receptor beta chain was observed in a study of blood T cell repertoires in COVID-19. Per germline, CDR1 SGDLS and CDR2 YYNGEE. V lost 2 bases and J lost 3, with 15 bases in between. This CDR3 has 16 residues. Authors' methods: Nucleated cell counts were estimated from reference gene primer amplification. The repertoire was sequenced with immunoSEQ multiplex PCR; TCRdb's copy has only in-frame clones and lacks some. V, J and clone size derive from that table, while D and trimming were established from the DNA sequence. This table has 150,000 to 200,000 clones, around 86% appearing once. The specimen was PBMCs or T cells enriched from blood (not recorded which). The gene calls are TRBV9 and TRBJ2-1, with D possibly being TRBD1 (6 bases). This receptor was obtained from a woman aged 25 to 39 who had recovered from COVID-19. The CDR3 sequence is CASSVTGSESYNEQFF. CDR3 DNA: TGTGCCAGCAGCGTCACAGGGAGCGAAAGCTACAATGAGCAGTTCTTC.